The rows below give T cell receptor beta chains drawn from one sample of a study of T cell changes during pregnancy in multiple sclerosis. Assay: immunoSEQ multiplex PCR; the TCRdb copy retains only in-frame clones and omits some. In the table there are some 110,000 clones, about 90% of which are singletons. The sequences come from peripheral blood, collected in the third trimester of pregnancy. These receptors were taken from a female donor with multiple sclerosis, enrolled in a pregnancy study. The CDR3 runs from the conserved cysteine through the conserved F or W.

>TRBJ1-2|TRBV4-1
CASSDRDVYGYTF
>TRBJ1-5|TRBV7-9
CASKRGGDSNQPQHF
>TRBJ2-5|TRBV9
CASSAYSGRASETQYF
>TRBJ2-5|TRBV7-8
CASSFAPRGETQYF
>TRBJ1-2|TRBV10-2
CASSEGGGNGYTF
>TRBJ1-4|TRBV7-8
CASHPDRRGTNEKLFF
>TRBJ1-5|TRBV11-2
CASSLGQLQPQHF
>TRBJ2-7|TRBV11-2
CASSLWGPYEQYF
>TRBJ1-1|TRBV6-5
CASSEGGASQAFF
>TRBJ1-6|TRBV30
CAWTGSYNSPLHF
>TRBJ1-1|TRBV7-9
CASTGQMNTEAFF
>TRBJ1-5|TRBV28
CASRTGFIQPQHF
>TRBJ1-1|TRBV30
CAWSASVRDRGSWTEAFF
>TRBJ1-1|TRBV7-9
CASSPRIGDNSNTEAFF
>TRBJ2-7|TRBV13
CASSQLGTGNSEQYF
>TRBJ2-7|TRBV7-9
CASSQNRFEQYF
>TRBJ2-4|TRBV18
CASSPPGLGGGSIQYF
>TRBJ2-7|TRBV19
CASSTRQGMAEQYF
>TRBJ2-2|TRBV18
CASSLTGTGRSGELFF
>TRBJ2-7|TRBV6-1
CASSATDSSYEQYF
>TRBJ1-2|TRBV10-3
CASWGGAGYGYTF
>TRBJ1-1|TRBV6-5
CASSLQGNTEAFF
>TRBJ1-2|TRBV29-1
CSVVLDRVPYGYTF
>TRBJ2-5|TRBV9
CASSPPQVQGTETQYF
>TRBJ1-1|TRBV7-9
CASSLVGTANTEAFF
>TRBJ2-5|TRBV28
CASSTQGQGRETQYF
>TRBJ2-3|TRBV7-3
CASSWSPGRADTQYF
>TRBJ1-3|TRBV10-3
CAISEGSSGSSGNTIYF
>TRBJ2-3|TRBV5-1
CASSSRGQSTDTQYF
>TRBJ1-2|TRBV28
CASSHTEGIGYTF
>TRBJ1-1|TRBV6-5
CASSYPSTGEAFF
>TRBJ1-5|TRBV10-3
CAIRDGQFNQPQHF
>TRBJ2-7|TRBV10-3
CAISESTGTYEQYF
>TRBJ2-6|TRBV19
CASSRGQGAGANVLTF
>TRBJ1-6|TRBV5-5
CASSGATGSYNSPLHF
>TRBJ2-7|TRBV2
CASRQGPSNEQYF
>TRBJ2-1|TRBV5-1
CASSTGTGSFF
>TRBJ1-1|TRBV7-3
CASSLQGRNTEAFF
>TRBJ2-1|TRBV6-6
CASSYSLGGLGEQFF
>TRBJ1-5|TRBV2
CASSSELGQANQPQHF
>TRBJ2-5|TRBV5-1
CASSLLGTYQETQYF
>TRBJ2-2|TRBV5-4
CASSFALAGDGGELFF